The entry below gives a single T cell receptor (beta chain) sequence along with its context. The data originate from a study of blood T cell repertoires in COVID-19. Overall study context: COVID-19 samples collected from the United States, Italy and Spain covered acute and convalescent phases.

As originally analysed: Estimation of nucleated cell counts relied on the amplification of reference gene primers. Data came from immunoSEQ multiplex PCR; TCRdb stores just in-frame clones and leaves some out. That table supplies the V and J calls and clone size; D and trimming were determined from the DNA. The sample gives a few hundred thousand clones, 75% to 85% of which show up once; around 1.3% is in the top ten. After removal of 4 bases from V and 4 bases from J, the junction contained 5 bases not matched to a gene. Germline CDR1 is MDHEN and CDR2 is SYDVKM. The CDR3 consists of 15 residues. The sequenced material came from peripheral blood. This TCR was sampled from a woman aged 25 to 39 with COVID-19, enrolled during active disease. The rearrangement joins TRBV28 to TRBJ2-7; 12 bases agree with TRBD1. The CDR3 sequence: CASSSGTGGLYEQYF. CDR3 bases: TGTGCCAGCAGTTCCGGGACAGGGGGCCTGTACGAGCAGTACTTC.